The 19 T cell receptor beta chains below come from one sample, sequenced in a study of T cell responses to AZD1222 COVID-19 vaccine. Repertoires were generated with immunoSEQ multiplex PCR, while TCRdb's copy carries only in-frame clones and drops some. Here the sample spans 120,000 or so clones, roughly nine tenths being singletons. The material was peripheral blood, obtained on day 0 of AZD1222 vaccination. These receptor sequences come from an adult in good health.

This clone appeared once. This sample includes further DNA sequences coding for the same CDR3. The chain carries TRBV18 and TRBJ2-3; D is undetermined. CDR1 and CDR2 from the germline V gene are KGHSH and LQKENI. The CDR3 consists of 12 residues. Trimming took off 0 bases at V and 2 bases at J, with 0 bases between the two ends. CDR3 coding DNA: TGTGCCAGCTCACCACCCACAGATACGCAGTATTTT. Protein product: CASSPPTDTQYF.

This chain links TRBV2 with TRBJ2-4; D ambiguous. The CDR3 is made up of 13 amino acids. V lost 4 bases and J 3 bases, leaving 7 bases between the germline ends. Germline V gene sequence: CDR1 SNHLY, CDR2 FYNNEI. The DNA of the CDR3 is TGTGCCAGCAGTGGGGGTTACAAAAACATTCAGTACTTC. This sequence encodes CASSGGYKNIQYF.

The gene calls are TRBV5-8 and TRBJ2-3, with 11 bases fitting TRBD2. The length of the CDR3 is 16 residues. Germline V gives CDR1 SGHTS, CDR2 YDEGEE. V gave up 1 base and J gave up 5 bases; unmatched junction bases: 6. DNA of the CDR3: TGTGCCAGCAGCTTGTCACTAGCGGGAGCCCTAGATACGCAGTATTTT. This encodes CASSLSLAGALDTQYF.

In DNA, the CDR3 is TGCGCCAGCAGCGATACGAGCTCTGGGGCCAACGTCCTGACTTTC. Residues: CASSDTSSGANVLTF. This chain joins TRBV5-1 and TRBJ2-6; no clear D. The CDR3 runs to 15 residues. Germline V gene lookup returns CDR1 SGHRS and CDR2 YFSETQ. Trimming cost V 4 bases and J 0 bases, with 8 bases left between them.

The V call is TRBV5-1, the J call TRBJ2-7, with 11 bases lining up with TRBD2. Trimming at V came to 4 bases and at J to 4 bases, leaving 4 bases not matched to a gene. The CDR3 totals 14 residues. Germline CDR1 SGHRS, CDR2 YFSETQ. CDR3 nucleotides: TGCGCCAGCAGCGTAGCGGGAGGGAAGTACGAGCAGTACTTC. Translating it yields CASSVAGGKYEQYF.

J is TRBJ1-2 and V is TRBV5-1, with 7 nucleotides matching TRBD1. CDR3 length equals 17 residues. Germline V gives CDR1 SGHRS, CDR2 YFSETQ. The ends lost 0 bases at V and 7 bases at J; junction bases unmatched: 15. This CDR3 is CASSLAPERGPALGYTF. CDR3 DNA: TGCGCCAGCAGCTTGGCCCCAGAGAGGGGGCCGGCTCTTGGCTACACCTTC.

The chain is built from TRBV19 and TRBJ2-7; D remains ambiguous. CDR3 length equals 12 residues. Germline V gives CDR1 LNHDA, CDR2 SQIVND (reference sequence). Trimming cost V 3 bases and J 2 bases, with 5 bases left between them. Here the CDR3 DNA reads TGTGCCAGTAGTATTACCACCTACGAGCAGTACTTC. This gives the protein CASSITTYEQYF.

This clone was seen only a few times. V is TRBV9 and J is TRBJ1-2; perhaps TRBD1 as D (5 bases). Trimming removed 4 bases from V and 7 bases from J, with 14 bases in between. This CDR3 contains 13 residues. From germline, CDR1 is SGDLS and CDR2 YYNGEE. The chain's CDR3 is CASSPGGAGGYTF. The CDR3 DNA sequence: TGTGCCAGCAGCCCTGGAGGGGCTGGTGGCTACACCTTC.

The table lists this clone with a few counts. The chain uses TRBV11-1 and TRBJ2-7; the match to TRBD1 covers 10 bases. The CDR3 is 15 amino acids. Germline V gene data show CDR1 as SGHAT and CDR2 as FQDESV (reference sequence). With V trimmed by 3 bases and J by 6 bases, 8 bases remained unmatched. The CDR3 DNA is TGTGCCAGCAGCTTGGGTCTGGACAGGGGGGGCGAGCAGTACTTC. Translation gives CASSLGLDRGGEQYF.

This sequence joins TRBV24-1 and TRBJ2-2; D call uncertain. V lost 2 bases to trimming and J lost 7 bases, with 16 bases between them. Germline CDR1 and CDR2: KGHDR and SFDVKD. The CDR3 extends over 16 amino acids. CDR3 sequence (DNA): TGTGCCACCAGTGATTACTCACAGAAATTTGGCGGGGAGCTGTTTTTT. Its protein is CATSDYSQKFGGELFF.

The chain joins TRBV29-1 to TRBJ2-2, with D perhaps matching TRBD1 (5 bases). CDR1 SQVTM and CDR2 ANQGSEA come from the germline V gene. This CDR3 has 14 residues. Deletions cut 0 bases from V and 3 bases from J, with 8 bases between. The CDR3, as DNA: TGCAGCGTTGAAGACGACAGAGACACCGGGGAGCTGTTTTTT. It encodes CSVEDDRDTGELFF.

The chain employs TRBV11-3 and TRBJ2-7, with 12 nucleotides matching TRBD1. Germline V gene lookup returns CDR1 SGHNT and CDR2 YENEEA. The CDR3 covers 20 residues. J lost 3 bases, V lost 1 base, and 16 bases had no gene match. This CDR3 reads CASSLGGQGAWAGLYYEQYF. The CDR3 region has the DNA TGTGCCAGCAGCTTAGGGGGACAGGGGGCATGGGCGGGCTTGTACTACGAGCAGTACTTC.

J is TRBJ1-4 and V is TRBV2, with D perhaps matching TRBD1 (5 bases). CDR1 SNHLY and CDR2 FYNNEI come from the germline V gene. The CDR3 has 13 residues. V lost 4 bases and J 7 bases, leaving 10 bases between the germline ends. CDR3 nucleotide sequence: TGTGCCAGCAGTGGACAGTTAGGTGAAAAACTGTTTTTT. It codes for CASSGQLGEKLFF.

The V and J genes are TRBV7-2 and TRBJ1-2, with 8 bases lining up with TRBD1. With V trimmed by 4 bases and J by 4 bases, 5 bases remained unmatched. This CDR3 region has 14 residues. The germline V gene has CDR1 SGHTA and CDR2 FQGNSA. This chain's CDR3 is CASSSTGVVYGYTF. CDR3 DNA sequence: TGTGCCAGCAGCTCGACAGGGGTGGTCTATGGCTACACCTTC.

The chain employs TRBV7-9 and TRBJ1-1; tentatively, D is TRBD1 (5 bases). The CDR3 is made up of 15 amino acids. Germline V CDR1 and CDR2: SEHNR, FQNEAQ (reference sequence). V lost 5 bases to trimming and J lost 0 bases, with 13 bases between them. The CDR3 bases are TGTGCCAGCAGCGTTAGGGGAGGGGTGAACACTGAAGCTTTCTTT. Protein sequence: CASSVRGGVNTEAFF.

This clone has only a few counts. This chain uses TRBV6-7 with TRBJ1-1, with 11 bases identical to TRBD1. TRBV6-7 is recorded as an ORF, its role being uncertain. J gave up 5 bases and V 2 bases, and 16 bases lay outside the gene matches. The length of the CDR3 is 19 residues. CDR3 loop: CASSYPDGGTGGYWTEAFF. CDR3 sequence (DNA): TGTGCCAGCAGTTACCCAGATGGCGGGACAGGGGGTTATTGGACTGAAGCTTTCTTT.

This chain links TRBV7-2 with TRBJ2-5; TRBD2 matches at 7 bases. CDR1 and CDR2 (germline): SGHTA, FQGNSA. Unmatched junction bases numbered 9, after V lost 4 bases and J lost 1 base. The CDR3 length is 16 residues. The CDR3 nucleotides are TGTGCCAGCAGCTGGCGGACTAGTATAGGCCAAGAGACCCAGTACTTC. This translates into CASSWRTSIGQETQYF.

This rearrangement joins TRBV5-1 to TRBJ2-2, with TRBD1 identical over 8 bases. Germline loops: CDR1 SGHRS, CDR2 YFSETQ. V was pared by 3 bases and J by 4 bases, with 8 bases of the junction left unmatched. The CDR3 spans 16 residues. The CDR3 coding sequence is TGCGCCAGCAGCTCAAACCAGGGGGCCGGCACCGGGGAGCTGTTTTTT. Amino acid sequence: CASSSNQGAGTGELFF.

The CDR3 DNA sequence: TGCAGCGCCGGGACAGGGACGAACACCGGGGAGCTGTTTTTT. Protein: CSAGTGTNTGELFF. The chain couples TRBV29-1 to TRBJ2-2, with 9 bases identical to TRBD1. The junction had 3 bases not matched to a gene; V was cut back by 7 bases and J by 0 bases. Germline-derived CDR1 and CDR2 are SQVTM and ANQGSEA. CDR3 size: 14 residues.